The 20 T cell receptor beta chains below all came from one sample that was sequenced in a study of spatial heterogeneity in lung cancer. Described time point: blood at routine non-recurrence follow-up after resection. Each CDR3 protein is one row after TCRdb ran MiXCR on the 5' RACE reads. Of under 150,000 distinct CDR3 sequences listed, 11% are singletons. The source material was PBMCs, sampled at follow-up. The receptor set was obtained from a female donor with early-stage non-small cell lung cancer.

There are a few counts of this clonotype. V and J are TRBV6-1 and TRBJ2-5; D unclear. The V gene lost 3 bases and the J gene lost 5 bases, with 4 bases spanning the gap. The germline V gene has CDR1 MNHNS and CDR2 SASEGT. The CDR3 extends over 11 amino acids. The DNA for the CDR3 is TGTGCCAGCAGTGAGCGGGAGACCCAGTACTTC. It translates to CASSERETQYF.

The CDR3 reads CASSDQTGGGEKLFF. In DNA, the CDR3 is TGTGCCAGCAGTGACCAGACCGGGGGAGGCGAAAAACTGTTTTTT. The chain uses TRBV6-1 and TRBJ1-4; tentatively, D is TRBD1 (5 bases). CDR1 and CDR2 (germline): MNHNS, SASEGT. The CDR3 sequence is 15 residues long. Trimming took 3 bases from V and 8 from J, leaving 16 bases between them.

The rearrangement joins TRBV12-3 or TRBV12-4 to TRBJ2-7; 13 positions match TRBD2. This CDR3 has 12 amino acids. With 11 bases clipped from V and 7 bases from J, the junction kept 5 bases outside the gene matches. This CDR3 is CADGLAGVEQYV. For the CDR3, the DNA is TGTGCCGACGGACTAGCGGGAGTGGAGCAGTACGTC.

This chain links TRBV27 with TRBJ2-3; no clear D gene. The CDR3 runs 10 residues. With 7 bases removed from V and 4 bases from J, the gap between germline ends came to 3 bases. Germline V gives CDR1 MNHEY, CDR2 SMNVEV (reference sequence). CDR3 region: CASTPDTQYF. CDR3 in DNA: TGTGCCAGCACGCCAGATACGCAGTATTTT.

This clonotype was seen only a few times. The CDR3 coding sequence is TGTGCCAGCAATCCCAGGGGGGCGGGAAAGGGCTACAATGAGCAGTTCTTC. As protein: CASNPRGAGKGYNEQFF. This chain joins TRBV25-1 and TRBJ2-1, with D possibly TRBD1 on 7 matching bases. The V and J ends lost 7 bases and 3 bases respectively, with 22 bases between them. Germline V CDR1 and CDR2: MGHDK, SYGVNS. The CDR3 loop spans 17 amino acids.

This clonotype was picked up a small number of times. The J gene is TRBJ1-5, the V gene TRBV2, with 9 nucleotides matching TRBD1. Germline trimming cut 6 bases from V and 5 bases from J; bases unmatched to any gene: 5. Germline V CDR1 and CDR2: SNHLY, FYNNEI. The CDR3 spans 14 residues. CDR3 coding DNA: TGTGCCAGCAGGGGGACAGGGAGGGATCAGCCCCAGCATTTT. This gives the protein CASRGTGRDQPQHF.

This clonotype was seen a handful of times. This chain links TRBV9 with TRBJ2-3; 7 nucleotides match TRBD1. Losses at the gene ends were 0 bases for V and 5 bases for J; bases not matched to a gene: 9. The germline CDR1 and CDR2 sequences are SGDLS and YYNGEE. CDR3 length: 16 amino acids. CDR3 DNA sequence: TGTGCCAGCAGCGTAGCTCTGGGACAGAGGGGAGATACGCAGTATTTT. Translation gives CASSVALGQRGDTQYF.

This clonotype was observed many times. The V and J genes are TRBV12-3 or TRBV12-4 and TRBJ1-1; 7 bases agree with TRBD1. There are 14 residues in the CDR3. V dropped 3 bases and J dropped 2; count of bases not matched to a gene: 3. CDR3 protein: CASSFNRGNTEAFF. The CDR3 bases are TGTGCCAGCAGTTTTAACAGGGGAAACACTGAAGCTTTCTTT.

This clonotype was counted a few times. The V gene is TRBV5-5, the J gene TRBJ2-1, with a tentative D call TRBD2 (6 bases). CDR1 and CDR2 (germline): SGHKS, YYEKEE (reference sequence). The V gene lost 4 bases and the J gene lost 4 bases, with 18 bases spanning the gap. The CDR3 spans 16 residues. The CDR3 here is CASSPGGKGIYNEQFF. The CDR3 DNA sequence: TGTGCCAGCAGCCCCGGCGGGAAGGGGATATACAATGAGCAGTTCTTC.

This chain links TRBV30 with TRBJ1-5; possible D gene TRBD1, 5 bases. The CDR3 covers 13 residues. Germline CDR1 GTSNPN, CDR2 SVGIG (reference sequence). Trimming removed 5 bases at V and 2 bases at J, with 10 bases between. CDR3: CAWDRGGNQPQHF. The CDR3 nucleotides are TGTGCCTGGGATCGGGGGGGCAATCAGCCCCAGCATTTT.

This clonotype turned up a few times. This chain's CDR3 is CASSPSSSGTTDTQYF. DNA of the CDR3: TGTGCCAGCTCACCCAGCTCTAGCGGGACCACAGATACGCAGTATTTT. The V gene is TRBV18, the J gene TRBJ2-3; 9 bases align to TRBD2. Germline CDR1 reads KGHSH; CDR2 reads LQKENI. V was clipped by 3 bases and J by 2 bases; unmatched bases: 6. There are 16 residues in the CDR3.

This clonotype was seen repeatedly, ten times or more. The rearrangement links TRBV12-3 or TRBV12-4 to TRBJ2-3; 12 bases map to TRBD2. This CDR3 spans 17 amino acids. Trimming cost V 4 bases and J 5 bases; bases outside gene matches: 10. The CDR3 coding sequence is TGTGCCAGCAGTTCAAAGGGGACTAGCGGGCGGGTAGATACGCAGTATTTT. Amino acid sequence: CASSSKGTSGRVDTQYF.

This clonotype was found a few times. The gene calls are TRBV11-2 and TRBJ1-2, with 7 bases fitting TRBD1. The CDR3 runs to 16 residues. With V trimmed by 3 bases and J by 5 bases, 12 bases remained unmatched. The V gene's germline CDR1 is SGHAT and CDR2 FQNNGV. This CDR3 reads CASSFGDSRRDYGYTF. The CDR3 DNA reads as TGTGCCAGCAGCTTTGGGGACAGTCGGCGAGATTATGGCTACACCTTC.

This clonotype was picked up a small number of times. The V gene is TRBV19, the J gene TRBJ2-3; D might be TRBD2 (5 bases). The V and J ends lost 8 bases and 5 bases respectively, with 8 bases between them. The germline V gene encodes CDR1 LNHDA and CDR2 SQIVND (reference sequence). CDR3 size: 11 residues. The CDR3 nucleotides are TGTGCCAGTGGGGAGTTAGATACGCAGTATTTT. Translation gives CASGELDTQYF.

The V call is TRBV30, the J call TRBJ2-2; TRBD2 matches at 7 bases. Germline V CDR1 and CDR2: GTSNPN, SVGIG (reference sequence). J lost 4 bases, V lost 2 bases, and 7 bases had no gene match. The CDR3 runs to 15 residues. In DNA, the CDR3 is TGTGCCTGGAGTCGAGCGGGGACGACCACCGGGGAGCTGTTTTTT. Amino acid sequence: CAWSRAGTTTGELFF.

This clonotype has at least ten counts. The chain joins TRBV5-1 to TRBJ2-5; D may be TRBD1 (6 bases). Germline V gene lookup returns CDR1 SGHRS and CDR2 YFSETQ. V dropped 2 bases and J dropped 4 bases, with 15 bases sitting between them. The CDR3 runs to 15 residues. The CDR3 sequence is CASSFGQIGIETQYF. As DNA, the CDR3 is TGCGCCAGCAGCTTCGGACAGATAGGGATAGAGACCCAGTACTTC.

V usage is TRBV10-2 and J usage is TRBJ2-2; 9 bases fit TRBD2. The CDR3 is 15 residues long. Germline assignment: CDR1 WSHSY and CDR2 SAAADI. V was clipped by 6 bases and J by 6 bases; unmatched bases: 8. The DNA of the CDR3 is TGCGCCAGCAGGGCCGGGACTAGCCGCCCCGGGGAGCTGTTTTTT. Its protein product is CASRAGTSRPGELFF.

The rearrangement links TRBV24-1 to TRBJ2-1, with TRBD2 matching 7 bases. The CDR3 has 16 amino acids. The germline CDR1 and CDR2 sequences are KGHDR and SFDVKD. The ends lost 3 bases at V and 6 bases at J; junction bases unmatched: 10. In DNA form, the CDR3 reads TGTGCCACCAGTGATCCCGGACTAGTAGCACCCAATGAGCAGTTCTTC. Translation gives CATSDPGLVAPNEQFF.

This clonotype appeared a few times. The rearrangement uses TRBV10-3 and TRBJ2-7; 10 bases are shared with TRBD2. After removal of 6 bases from V and 6 bases from J, the junction contained 8 bases not matched to a gene. The CDR3 has 14 amino acids. Germline assignment: CDR1 ENHRY and CDR2 SYGVKD. For the CDR3, the DNA is TGTGCCATCAGGGAGCTAGCGGGAGCACTCGAGCAGTACTTC. Amino acid sequence: CAIRELAGALEQYF.

The chain has TRBV20-1 and TRBJ2-1, with TRBD2 matching over 8 bases. Per the germline V gene, CDR1 is DFQATT and CDR2 is SNEGSKA (reference sequence). CDR3 length: 17 amino acids. The V and J ends lost 7 bases and 7 bases, in that order; junction bases with no gene match: 21. In nucleotides, the CDR3 is TGCAGTGTTCCGAACCTACCAGGACTGGCGGGAGGTAATGAGCAGTTCTTC. It translates to CSVPNLPGLAGGNEQFF.